The 6 T cell receptor beta chains listed next were all sequenced from one sample in a study of T cell responses to AZD1222 COVID-19 vaccine. Some clones are missing from TCRdb's copy, which holds only in-frame ones; the method was immunoSEQ multiplex PCR. The table lists under 150,000 clones, roughly nine tenths of them singletons, with 1.5% to 2% in the top ten. The input for sequencing was peripheral blood, taken 28 days after the second AZD1222 dose. Receptor source: an adult who received the AZD1222 COVID-19 vaccine.

This clone was seen more than once but under ten times. This chain joins TRBV24-1 and TRBJ1-5; D ambiguous. The V and J ends lost 5 bases and 3 bases respectively, with 7 bases between them. CDR3 size: 13 residues. CDR1 KGHDR and CDR2 SFDVKD come from the germline V gene. CDR3 region: CATSAQLNQPQHF. CDR3 coding DNA: TGTGCCACCAGTGCACAGCTCAATCAGCCCCAGCATTTT.

This clone was seen more than once but under ten times. This sequence joins TRBV13 and TRBJ2-7; D remains unclear. Between the trimmed V and J ends, which lost 0 bases and 2 bases, there was a span of 8 bases. The germline V gene has CDR1 PRHDT and CDR2 FYEKMQ (reference sequence). CDR3 length: 14 residues. The CDR3: CASSLGGLPYEQYV. The CDR3 coding sequence is TGTGCCAGCAGCTTAGGGGGCCTTCCCTACGAGCAGTACGTC.

This chain connects TRBV6-5 to TRBJ2-5; D possibly corresponds to TRBD2 (6 bases). Trimming left V 0 bases short and J 5 bases short, with 13 bases between. This CDR3 is 15 amino acids long. CDR1 MNHEY and CDR2 SVGAGI come from the germline V gene. The CDR3 spells CASSYSGGTGETQYF. CDR3 nucleotide sequence: TGTGCCAGCAGTTACTCTGGGGGGACGGGGGAGACCCAGTACTTC.

This rearrangement joins TRBV19 to TRBJ1-5, with 7 bases aligning to TRBD1. The V gene's germline CDR1 is LNHDA and CDR2 SQIVND (reference sequence). The junction had 11 bases not matched to a gene; V was cut back by 2 bases and J by 7 bases. This CDR3 has 16 amino acids. CDR3 region: CASSIIQGTSHQPQHF. The CDR3 DNA reads as TGTGCCAGTAGTATAATACAGGGGACCAGCCACCAGCCCCAGCATTTT.

The chain combines TRBV27 with TRBJ2-2, with D perhaps matching TRBD2 (5 bases). This CDR3 comprises 16 residues. V gave up 1 base and J gave up 1 base, with 10 bases separating them. CDR1 MNHEY and CDR2 SMNVEV come from the germline V gene (reference sequence). Written as DNA, the CDR3 is TGTGCCAGCAGTTTATGGAGCAGCGGGAACACCGGGGAGCTGTTTTTT. This codes for CASSLWSSGNTGELFF.

V gene TRBV19 combines with J gene TRBJ2-3; no reliable D call. The CDR3 spans 12 residues. The germline V and J ends were trimmed by 7 bases and 6 bases, with 11 bases remaining between them. Germline lookup yields CDR1 LNHDA and CDR2 SQIVND (reference sequence). CDR3 amino acids: CASTHRADTQYF. The CDR3 nucleotides are TGTGCCAGTACTCATAGAGCGGATACGCAGTATTTT. The whole variable domain, remainder taken from reference TRBV19 and TRBJ2-3, is DGGITQSPKYLFRKEGQNVTLSCEQNLNHDAMYWYRQDPGQGLRLIYYSQIVNDFQKGDIAEGYSVSREKKESFPLTVTSAQKNPTAFYLCASTHRADTQYFGPGTRLTVL.